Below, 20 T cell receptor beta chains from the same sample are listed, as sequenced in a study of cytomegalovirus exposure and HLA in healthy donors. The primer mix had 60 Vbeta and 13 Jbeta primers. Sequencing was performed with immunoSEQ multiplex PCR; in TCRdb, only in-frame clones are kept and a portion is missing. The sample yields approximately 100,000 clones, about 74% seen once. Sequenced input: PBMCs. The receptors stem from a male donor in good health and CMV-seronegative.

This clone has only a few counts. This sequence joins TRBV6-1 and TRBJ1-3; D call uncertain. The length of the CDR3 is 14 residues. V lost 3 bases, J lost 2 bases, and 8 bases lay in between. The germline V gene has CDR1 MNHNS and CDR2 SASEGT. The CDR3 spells CASSDPTAGNTIYF. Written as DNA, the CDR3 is TGTGCCAGCAGTGACCCCACGGCTGGAAACACCATATATTTT.

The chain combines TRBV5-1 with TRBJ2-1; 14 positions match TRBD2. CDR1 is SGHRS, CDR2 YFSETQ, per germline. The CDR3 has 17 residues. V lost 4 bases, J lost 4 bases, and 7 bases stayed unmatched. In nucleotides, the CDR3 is TGCGCCAGCAGCCTCCGACTAGCGGGAGGGTCGTACAATGAGCAGTTCTTC. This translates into CASSLRLAGGSYNEQFF.

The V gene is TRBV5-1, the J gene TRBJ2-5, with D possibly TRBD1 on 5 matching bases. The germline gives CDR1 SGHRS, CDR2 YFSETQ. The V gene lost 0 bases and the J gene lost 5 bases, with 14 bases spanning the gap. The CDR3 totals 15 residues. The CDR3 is CASSLAAGLKETQYF. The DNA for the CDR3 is TGCGCCAGCAGCTTGGCCGCAGGGTTAAAGGAGACCCAGTACTTC.

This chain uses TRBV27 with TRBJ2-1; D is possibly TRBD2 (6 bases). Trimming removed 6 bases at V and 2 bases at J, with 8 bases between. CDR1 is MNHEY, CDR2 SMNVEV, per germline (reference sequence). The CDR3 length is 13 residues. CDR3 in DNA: TGTGCCAGCAGGGGAGGAACCTACAATGAGCAGTTCTTC. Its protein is CASRGGTYNEQFF.

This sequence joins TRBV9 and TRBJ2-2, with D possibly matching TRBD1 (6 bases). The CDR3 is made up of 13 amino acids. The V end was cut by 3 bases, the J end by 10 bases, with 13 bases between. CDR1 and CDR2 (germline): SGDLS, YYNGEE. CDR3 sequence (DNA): TGTGCCAGCAGCGCTCAGGGGTTGGAGGAGCTGTTTTTT. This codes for CASSAQGLEELFF.

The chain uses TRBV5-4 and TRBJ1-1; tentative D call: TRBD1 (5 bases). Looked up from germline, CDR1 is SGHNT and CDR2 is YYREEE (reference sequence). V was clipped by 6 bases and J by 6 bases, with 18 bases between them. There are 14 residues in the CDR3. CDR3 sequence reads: CASKRDLGGSEAFF. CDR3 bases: TGTGCCAGCAAAAGAGACCTGGGGGGGTCTGAAGCTTTCTTT.

The CDR3 region has the DNA TGTGCCAGCAGTTTAGGACAGGGGGCTGGAAACACCATATATTTT. It yields the protein CASSLGQGAGNTIYF. The chain recombines TRBV6-6 with TRBJ1-3; the match to TRBD1 covers 10 bases. V was clipped by 4 bases and J by 2 bases; unmatched bases: 2. This CDR3 region has 15 residues. Germline-derived CDR1 and CDR2 are MNHNY and SVGAGI (reference sequence).

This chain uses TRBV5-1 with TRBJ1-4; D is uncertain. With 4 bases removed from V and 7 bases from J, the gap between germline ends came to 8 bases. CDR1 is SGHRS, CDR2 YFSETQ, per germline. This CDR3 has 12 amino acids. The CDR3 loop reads CASSRDSEKLFF. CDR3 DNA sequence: TGCGCCAGCAGCCGGGATTCTGAAAAACTGTTTTTT.

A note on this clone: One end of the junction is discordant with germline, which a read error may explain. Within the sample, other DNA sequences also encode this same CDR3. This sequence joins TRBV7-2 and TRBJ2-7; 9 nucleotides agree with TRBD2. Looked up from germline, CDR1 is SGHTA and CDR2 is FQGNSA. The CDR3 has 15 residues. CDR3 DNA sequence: TGCGCCAGCAGCTTGTTAGCGGGGGACTATTACGAGCAGTACTTC. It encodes CASSLLAGDYYEQYF.

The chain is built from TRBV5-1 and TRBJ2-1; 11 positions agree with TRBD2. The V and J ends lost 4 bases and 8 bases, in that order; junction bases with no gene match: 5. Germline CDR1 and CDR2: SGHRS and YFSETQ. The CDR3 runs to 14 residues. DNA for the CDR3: TGCGCCAGCAGCACTGAACTAGCGGGGGATGAGCAGTTCTTC. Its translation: CASSTELAGDEQFF. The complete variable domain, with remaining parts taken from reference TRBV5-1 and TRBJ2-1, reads KAGVTQTPRYLIKTRGQQVTLSCSPISGHRSVSWYQQTPGQGLQFLFEYFSETQRNKGNFPGRFSGRQFSNSRSEMNVSTLELGDSALYLCASSTELAGDEQFFGPGTRLTVL.

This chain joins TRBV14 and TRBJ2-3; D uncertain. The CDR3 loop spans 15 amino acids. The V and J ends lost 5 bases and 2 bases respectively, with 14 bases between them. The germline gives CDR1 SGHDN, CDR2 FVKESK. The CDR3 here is CASSSFASDTDTQYF. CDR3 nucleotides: TGTGCCAGCAGCTCCTTCGCGTCCGACACAGATACGCAGTATTTT. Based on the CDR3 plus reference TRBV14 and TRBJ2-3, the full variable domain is EAGVTQFPSHSVIEKGQTVTLRCDPISGHDNLYWYRRVMGKEIKFLLHFVKESKQDESGMPNNRFLAERTGGTYSTLKVQPAELEDSGVYFCASSSFASDTDTQYFGPGTRLTVL.

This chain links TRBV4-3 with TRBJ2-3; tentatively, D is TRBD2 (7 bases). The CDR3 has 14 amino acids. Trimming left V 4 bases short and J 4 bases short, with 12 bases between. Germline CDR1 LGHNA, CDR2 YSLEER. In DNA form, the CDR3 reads TGCGCCAGCAGCCCGAGGGGGGGCGCAGATACGCAGTATTTT. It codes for CASSPRGGADTQYF.

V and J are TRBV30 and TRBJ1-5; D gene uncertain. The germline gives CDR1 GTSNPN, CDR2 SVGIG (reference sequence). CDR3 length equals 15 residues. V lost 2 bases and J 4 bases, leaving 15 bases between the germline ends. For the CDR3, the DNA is TGTGCCTGGAGTCCATCGACAAGATTTAATCAGCCCCAGCATTTT. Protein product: CAWSPSTRFNQPQHF.

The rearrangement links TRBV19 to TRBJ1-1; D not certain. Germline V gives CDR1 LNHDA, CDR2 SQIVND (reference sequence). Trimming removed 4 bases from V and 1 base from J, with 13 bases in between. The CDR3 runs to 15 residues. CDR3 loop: CASSTGVATNTEAFF. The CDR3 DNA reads TGTGCCAGTAGTACCGGTGTAGCCACGAACACTGAAGCTTTCTTT.

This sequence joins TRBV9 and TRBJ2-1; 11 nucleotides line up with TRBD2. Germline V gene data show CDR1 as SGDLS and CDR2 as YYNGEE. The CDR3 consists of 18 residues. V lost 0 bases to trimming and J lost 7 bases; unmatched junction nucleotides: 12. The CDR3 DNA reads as TGTGCCAGCAGCGTAGAAAACCCGACTAGCGGGAATCTGAATGAGCAGTTCTTC. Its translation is CASSVENPTSGNLNEQFF.

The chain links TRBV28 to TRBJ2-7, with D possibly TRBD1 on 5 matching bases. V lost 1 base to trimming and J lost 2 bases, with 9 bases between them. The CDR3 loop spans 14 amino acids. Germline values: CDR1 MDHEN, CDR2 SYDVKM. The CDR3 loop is CASSLFDRTYEQYF. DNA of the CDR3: TGTGCCAGCAGTTTATTCGACAGAACCTACGAGCAGTACTTC.

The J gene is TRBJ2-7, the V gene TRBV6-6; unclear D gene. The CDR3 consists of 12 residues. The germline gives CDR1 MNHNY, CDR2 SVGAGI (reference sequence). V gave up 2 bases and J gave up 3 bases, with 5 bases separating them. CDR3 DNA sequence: TGTGCCAGCAGTTACACCAGCTACGAGCAGTACTTC. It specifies CASSYTSYEQYF.

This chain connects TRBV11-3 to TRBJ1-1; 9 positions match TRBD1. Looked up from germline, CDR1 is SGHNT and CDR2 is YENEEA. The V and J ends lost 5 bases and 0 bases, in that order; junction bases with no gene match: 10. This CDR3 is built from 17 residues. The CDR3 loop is CASSLGQGRGVNTEAFF. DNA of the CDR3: TGTGCCAGCAGCCTGGGACAGGGTCGGGGTGTGAACACTGAAGCTTTCTTT.

Here the CDR3 reads CASSPPNLSPGTVGSPLHF. CDR3 bases: TGTGCCAGCAGCCCCCCTAACCTATCTCCCGGGACAGTAGGTTCACCCCTCCACTTT. The chain recombines TRBV28 with TRBJ1-6; 7 nucleotides agree with TRBD1. The CDR3 runs 19 residues. Germline V gene data show CDR1 as MDHEN and CDR2 as SYDVKM. Unmatched junction bases numbered 23, after V lost 6 bases and J lost 9 bases.

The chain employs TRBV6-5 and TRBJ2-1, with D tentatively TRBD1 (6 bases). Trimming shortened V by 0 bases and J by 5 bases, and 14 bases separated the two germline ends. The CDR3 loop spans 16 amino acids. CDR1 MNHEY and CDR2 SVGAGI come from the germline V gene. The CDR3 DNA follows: TGTGCCAGCAGTTACTCGATCAGGGGTGGGAACAATGAGCAGTTCTTC. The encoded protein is CASSYSIRGGNNEQFF.